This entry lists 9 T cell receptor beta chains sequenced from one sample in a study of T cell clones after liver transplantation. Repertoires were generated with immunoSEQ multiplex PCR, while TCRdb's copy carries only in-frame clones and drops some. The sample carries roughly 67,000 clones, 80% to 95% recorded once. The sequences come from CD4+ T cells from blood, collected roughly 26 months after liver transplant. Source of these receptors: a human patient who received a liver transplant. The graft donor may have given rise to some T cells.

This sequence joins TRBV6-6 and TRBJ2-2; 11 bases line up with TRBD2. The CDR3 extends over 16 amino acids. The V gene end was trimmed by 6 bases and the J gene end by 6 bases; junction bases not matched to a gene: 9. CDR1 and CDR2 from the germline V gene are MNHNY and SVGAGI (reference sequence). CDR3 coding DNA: TGTGCCAGCAGCCCCGGACTAGCGGGCGGCGCCGGGGAGCTGTTTTTT. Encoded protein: CASSPGLAGGAGELFF.

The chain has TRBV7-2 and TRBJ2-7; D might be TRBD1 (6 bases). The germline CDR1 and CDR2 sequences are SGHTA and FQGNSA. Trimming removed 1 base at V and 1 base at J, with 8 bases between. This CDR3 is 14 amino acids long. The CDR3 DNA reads TGTGCCAGCAGCTTAGAACAGGGTTCCTACGAGCAGTACTTC. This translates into CASSLEQGSYEQYF.

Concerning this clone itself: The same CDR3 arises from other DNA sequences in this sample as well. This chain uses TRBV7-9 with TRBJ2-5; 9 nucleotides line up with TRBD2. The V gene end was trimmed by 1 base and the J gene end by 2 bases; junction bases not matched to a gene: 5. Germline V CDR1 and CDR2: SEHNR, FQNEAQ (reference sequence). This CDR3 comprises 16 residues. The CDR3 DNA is TGTGCCAGCAGCTTAGGATTGGCGGGAGGGCAAGAGACCCAGTACTTC. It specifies CASSLGLAGGQETQYF.

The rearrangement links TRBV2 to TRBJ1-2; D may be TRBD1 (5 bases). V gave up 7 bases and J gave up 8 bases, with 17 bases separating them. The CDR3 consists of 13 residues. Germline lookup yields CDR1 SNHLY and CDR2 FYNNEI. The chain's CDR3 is CASTLGAGGGYTF. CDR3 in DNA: TGTGCCAGCACCCTCGGGGCAGGCGGCGGCTACACCTTC.

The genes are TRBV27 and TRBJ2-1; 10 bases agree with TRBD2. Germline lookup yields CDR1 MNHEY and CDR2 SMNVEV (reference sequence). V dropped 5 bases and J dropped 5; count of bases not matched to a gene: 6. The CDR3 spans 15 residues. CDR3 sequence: CASSIRLAGHNEQFF. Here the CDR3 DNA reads TGTGCCAGCAGTATTCGACTAGCGGGTCACAATGAGCAGTTCTTC.

This CDR3 reads CASLAYSGRNNEQFF. CDR3 sequence (DNA): TGTGCCAGCCTAGCGTATAGCGGGAGGAACAATGAGCAGTTCTTC. V is TRBV27 and J is TRBJ2-1; 10 nucleotides match TRBD2. The J segment lost 5 bases and the V segment lost 8 bases, leaving 9 bases of the junction unmatched. This CDR3 region has 15 residues. The germline V gene encodes CDR1 MNHEY and CDR2 SMNVEV (reference sequence).

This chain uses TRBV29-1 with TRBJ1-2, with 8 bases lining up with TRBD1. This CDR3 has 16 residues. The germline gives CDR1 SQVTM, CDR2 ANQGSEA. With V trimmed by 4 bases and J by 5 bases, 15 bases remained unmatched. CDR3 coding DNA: TGCAGCGTTGGGGGGACAGGCAGCTCTGGTGTATATGGCTACACCTTC. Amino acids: CSVGGTGSSGVYGYTF.

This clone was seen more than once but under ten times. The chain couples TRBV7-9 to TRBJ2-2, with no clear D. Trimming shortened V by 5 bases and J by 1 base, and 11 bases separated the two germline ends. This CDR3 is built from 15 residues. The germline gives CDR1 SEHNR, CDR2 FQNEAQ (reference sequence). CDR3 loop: CASSRTSRNTGELFF. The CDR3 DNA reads TGTGCCAGCAGCCGGACCTCGAGGAACACCGGGGAGCTGTTTTTT. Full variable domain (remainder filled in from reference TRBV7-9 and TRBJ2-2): DTGVSQNPRHKITKRGQNVTFRCDPISEHNRLYWYRQTLGQGPEFLTYFQNEAQLEKSRLLSDRFSAERPKGSFSTLEIQRTEQGDSAMYLCASSRTSRNTGELFFGEGSRLTVL.

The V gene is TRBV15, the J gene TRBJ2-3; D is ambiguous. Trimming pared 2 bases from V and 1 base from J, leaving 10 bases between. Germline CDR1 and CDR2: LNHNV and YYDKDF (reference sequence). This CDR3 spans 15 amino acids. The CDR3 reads CATSRRPDRTDTQYF. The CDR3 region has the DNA TGTGCCACCAGCAGAAGGCCCGACCGCACAGATACGCAGTATTTT.